Sequencing of this T cell receptor beta chain was carried out in a study of Graves' ophthalmopathy and Graves' hyperthyroidism. Whole-study findings and limits: Blood shared most expanded thyroid clonotypes above 0.001 frequency.

TCR beta CDR3 amplification used RNA transcripts. The first round was an RT-PCR with HTBI primers, and the second round was a multiplex PCR. TCRdb redid the calling of the multiplex PCR reads with MiXCR, one entry per CDR3 protein. Among 150,000 to 200,000 distinct CDR3 sequences, about two fifths were seen once, and the ten largest hold around 9.3%. The CDR3 contains 13 residues. J gave up 8 bases and V 3 bases, and 9 bases lay outside the gene matches. Germline V gives CDR1 DFQATT, CDR2 SNEGSKA (reference sequence). This clonotype has more than one count but fewer than ten. Its antigen is not known. The source of this sequence is a man aged 25 to 40 with Graves' ophthalmopathy. Sequencing used peripheral blood. This chain connects TRBV20-1 to TRBJ1-1; TRBD1 matches 7 bases. The CDR3 is CSASSRGSGEAFF. DNA for the CDR3: TGCAGTGCTAGTAGCAGGGGGTCCGGGGAAGCTTTCTTT.